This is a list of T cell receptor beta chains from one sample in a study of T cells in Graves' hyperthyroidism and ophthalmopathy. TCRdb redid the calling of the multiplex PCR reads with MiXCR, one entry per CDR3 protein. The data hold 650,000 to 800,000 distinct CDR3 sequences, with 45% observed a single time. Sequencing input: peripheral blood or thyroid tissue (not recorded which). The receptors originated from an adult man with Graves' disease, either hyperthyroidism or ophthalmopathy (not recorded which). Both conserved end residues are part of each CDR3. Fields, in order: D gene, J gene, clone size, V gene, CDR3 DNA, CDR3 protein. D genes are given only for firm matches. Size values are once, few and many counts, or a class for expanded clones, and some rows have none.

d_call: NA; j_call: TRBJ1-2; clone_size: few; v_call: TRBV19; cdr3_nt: TGTGCCAGTAGTATAGTGGTCGGCGGATCCTATGGCTACACCTTC; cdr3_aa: CASSIVVGGSYGYTF
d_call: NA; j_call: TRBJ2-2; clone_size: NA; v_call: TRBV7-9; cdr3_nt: TGTGCCAAGGGGGTCTTGGGCGGGACATATACCGGGGAGCTGTTTTTT; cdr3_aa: CAKGVLGGTYTGELFF
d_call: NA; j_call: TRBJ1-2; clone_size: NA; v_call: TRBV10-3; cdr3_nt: TGTGCCATCAGTGACACCCACGGAAAGACAGACCACTATGGCTACACCTTC; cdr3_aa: CAISDTHGKTDHYGYTF
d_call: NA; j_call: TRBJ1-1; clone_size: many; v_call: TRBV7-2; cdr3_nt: TGTGCCAGCAGCAGAGTAAGACAGGCTGAAGCTTTCTTT; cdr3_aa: CASSRVRQAEAFF
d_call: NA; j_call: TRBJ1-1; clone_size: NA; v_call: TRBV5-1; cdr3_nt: TGCGCCAGCAGCGCCAGGACAGCCATGGGCACTGAAGCTTTCTTT; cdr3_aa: CASSARTAMGTEAFF
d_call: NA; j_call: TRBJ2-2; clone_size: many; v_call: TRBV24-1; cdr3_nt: TGTGCCACGGGCAATAGGGAGCGGACCGGGGAGCTGTTTTTT; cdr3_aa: CATGNRERTGELFF
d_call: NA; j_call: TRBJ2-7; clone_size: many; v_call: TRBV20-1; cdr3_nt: TGCAGTGCTAGGGTTAGCGGCTACGAGCAGTACTTC; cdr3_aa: CSARVSGYEQYF
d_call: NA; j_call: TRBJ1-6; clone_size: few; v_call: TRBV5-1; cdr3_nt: TGCGCCAGCAGTCGAAGAGGCTATAATTCACCCCTCCACTTT; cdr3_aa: CASSRRGYNSPLHF
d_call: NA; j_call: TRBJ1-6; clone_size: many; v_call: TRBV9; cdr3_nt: TGTGCCAGCAGCGTATCGGCTCACACACCCCTCCACTTT; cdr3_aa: CASSVSAHTPLHF
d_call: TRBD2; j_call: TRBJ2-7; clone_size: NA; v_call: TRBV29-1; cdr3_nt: TGCAGCGTAGGGGAGGGACTAGCGGCTTACGAGCAGTACTTC; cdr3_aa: CSVGEGLAAYEQYF
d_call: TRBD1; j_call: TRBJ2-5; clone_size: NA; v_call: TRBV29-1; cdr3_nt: TGCAGCGTTACGGAAGAGGACAGGGGAGGAGAGACCCAGTACTTC; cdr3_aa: CSVTEEDRGGETQYF
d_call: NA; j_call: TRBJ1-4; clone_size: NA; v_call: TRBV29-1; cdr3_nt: TGCAGCGTTGAAAAGGGGGATGAAAAACTGTTTTTT; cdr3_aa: CSVEKGDEKLFF
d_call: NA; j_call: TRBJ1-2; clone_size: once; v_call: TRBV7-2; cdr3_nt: TGTGCCAGCAGCCCTACAGGGAAGGGATATGGCTACACCTTC; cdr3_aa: CASSPTGKGYGYTF
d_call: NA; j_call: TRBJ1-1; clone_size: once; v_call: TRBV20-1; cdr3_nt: TGCAGTGCCACAGGGACGACGGGCACTGAAGCTTTCTTT; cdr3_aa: CSATGTTGTEAFF